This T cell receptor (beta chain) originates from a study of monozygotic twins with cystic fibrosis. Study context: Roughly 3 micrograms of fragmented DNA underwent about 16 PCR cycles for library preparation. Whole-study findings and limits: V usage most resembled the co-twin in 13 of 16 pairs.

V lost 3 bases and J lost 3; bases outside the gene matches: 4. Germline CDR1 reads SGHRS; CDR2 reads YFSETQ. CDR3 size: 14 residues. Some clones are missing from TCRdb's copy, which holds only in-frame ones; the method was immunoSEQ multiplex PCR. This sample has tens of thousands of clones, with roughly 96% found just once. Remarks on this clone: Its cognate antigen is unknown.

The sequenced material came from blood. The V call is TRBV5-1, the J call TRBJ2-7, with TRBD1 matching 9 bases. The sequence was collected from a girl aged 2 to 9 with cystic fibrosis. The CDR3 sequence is CASSSGQGRYEQYF. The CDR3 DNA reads TGCGCCAGCAGCTCCGGACAGGGGCGCTACGAGCAGTACTTC.